These T cell receptor beta chains were read from a single sample in a study of CD8 T cells in Susac syndrome. One entry per CDR3 protein results from TCRdb running MiXCR on the immunoSEQ multiplex PCR reads. This sample has around 180,000 distinct CDR3 sequences, with approximately 94% found just once. The specimen sequenced was CD4+ T cells from PBMCs. These TCRs come from a human donor with Susac syndrome. The CDR3 runs from the conserved cysteine through the conserved F or W. The D gene is left open where the match is weak. Clone size appears in some rows only: once, few, many, or a class for an expanded clone.

cdr3_aa,cdr3_nt,v_call,d_call,j_call,clone_size
CASWDEKLFF,TGTGCCAGCTGGGATGAAAAACTGTTTTTT,TRBV6-1,NA,TRBJ1-4,NA
CASSQAGLDSPLHF,TGTGCCAGCAGCCAAGCAGGGTTGGATTCACCCCTCCACTTT,TRBV3-1,NA,TRBJ1-6,NA
CASSVWVWFTEAFF,TGTGCCAGCAGTGTGTGGGTGTGGTTCACTGAAGCTTTCTTT,TRBV2,NA,TRBJ1-1,once
CSARPGGTNIQYF,TGCAGTGCTAGACCTGGGGGTACCAACATTCAGTACTTC,TRBV20-1,NA,TRBJ2-4,NA
CASSLPGTTKNIQYF,TGTGCCAGCAGTCTGCCCGGGACCACCAAAAACATTCAGTACTTC,TRBV5-4,NA,TRBJ2-4,NA
CASSPPGGTGGEKLFF,TGTGCCAGCTCACCACCCGGTGGGACAGGGGGTGAAAAACTGTTTTTT,TRBV18,TRBD1,TRBJ1-4,once
CATSDLHRALSSCEQYF,TGTGCCACCAGTGATTTGCATCGGGCCCTGAGCTCCTGCGAGCAGTACTTC,TRBV24-1,NA,TRBJ2-7,NA
CASSQAGGTAGFYEQYF,TGCGCCAGCAGCCAAGCTGGGGGGACAGCAGGATTCTACGAGCAGTACTTC,TRBV4-1,NA,TRBJ2-7,NA
CASSPGGEQFF,TGTGCCAGCTCACCAGGGGGTGAGCAGTTCTTC,TRBV18,NA,TRBJ2-1,NA
CASSLMAGRGKLFF,TGTGCCAGCAGTTTAATGGCAGGAAGGGGGAAACTGTTTTTT,TRBV12-3/TRBV12-4,NA,TRBJ1-4,NA
CASSPVPGELFF,TGTGCCAGCAGCCCCGTCCCCGGGGAGCTGTTTTTT,TRBV2,NA,TRBJ2-2,NA
CASSLRTDSYEQYF,TGTGCCAGCAGCTTACGGACAGATTCCTACGAGCAGTACTTC,TRBV7-2,NA,TRBJ2-7,NA
CASGPSRLAGGGNEQFF,TGTGCTAGTGGTCCTTCCCGACTAGCGGGGGGAGGGAATGAGCAGTTCTTC,TRBV12-5,TRBD2,TRBJ2-1,NA
CASSGHTVGYTF,TGCGCCAGCTCAGGACACACAGTTGGCTACACCTTC,TRBV5-1,NA,TRBJ1-2,NA
CASSLGQDANTEAFF,TGTGCCAGCAGCTTAGGACAGGACGCGAACACTGAAGCTTTCTTT,TRBV7-6,NA,TRBJ1-1,NA
CASSTTGPTEAFF,TGCGCCAGCAGCACCACAGGGCCCACTGAAGCTTTCTTT,TRBV5-1,NA,TRBJ1-1,NA
CASSLASGTSGANEQFF,TGCGCCAGCAGCTTGGCCAGTGGGACCAGCGGGGCCAATGAGCAGTTCTTC,TRBV5-1,TRBD2,TRBJ2-1,NA
CASSLAGGQETQYF,TGCGCCAGCAGCTTGGCCGGGGGCCAAGAGACCCAGTACTTC,TRBV5-1,NA,TRBJ2-5,NA
CSVEESGWRNTEAFF,TGCAGCGTTGAAGAATCAGGGTGGCGGAACACTGAAGCTTTCTTT,TRBV29-1,NA,TRBJ1-1,NA
CASSVNGGAGETQYF,TGTGCCAGCAGCGTAAACGGGGGGGCGGGAGAGACCCAGTACTTC,TRBV9,TRBD2,TRBJ2-5,NA
CASSVLGPQPQHF,TGTGCCAGCAGCGTGCTAGGTCCCCAGCCCCAGCATTTT,TRBV6-2/TRBV6-3,NA,TRBJ1-5,NA
CASSLGLAGGDEQFF,TGTGCCAGCAGCTTAGGACTAGCGGGGGGGGATGAGCAGTTCTTC,TRBV7-2,TRBD2,TRBJ2-1,NA
CASRGGGGSTYEQYF,TGTGCCAGCAGGGGGGGAGGGGGTTCCACCTACGAGCAGTACTTC,TRBV12-3/TRBV12-4,NA,TRBJ2-7,once
CASSPLASGGYEQYF,TGTGCCAGCAGCCCATTGGCTAGCGGGGGGTACGAGCAGTACTTC,TRBV9,TRBD2,TRBJ2-7,NA
CASSTYRGHSYNEQFF,TGTGCCAGCAGTACATACAGGGGGCACTCCTACAATGAGCAGTTCTTC,TRBV6-2/TRBV6-3,TRBD1,TRBJ2-1,NA
CATSRGTSGGNEQFF,TGTGCCACCAGCAGAGGGACTAGCGGGGGAAATGAGCAGTTCTTC,TRBV15,TRBD2,TRBJ2-1,NA
CAPGGTQYF,TGTGCCCCCGGGGGAACGCAGTATTTT,TRBV24-1,NA,TRBJ2-3,NA
CASSRLADSYNEQFF,TGCGCCAGCAGTAGACTAGCGGACTCCTACAATGAGCAGTTCTTC,TRBV4-3,TRBD2,TRBJ2-1,NA
CRLQGGDYNEQFF,TGCAGGCTGCAGGGCGGGGATTACAATGAGCAGTTCTTC,TRBV29-1,NA,TRBJ2-1,NA
CSAGGPEKGPGELFF,TGCAGTGCCGGCGGCCCAGAAAAAGGCCCCGGGGAGCTGTTTTTT,TRBV20-1,NA,TRBJ2-2,NA
CASSHRESPLHF,TGTGCCAGCAGCCACAGGGAATCACCCCTCCACTTT,TRBV7-9,NA,TRBJ1-6,NA
CASSADRGRPLHF,TGTGCCAGCAGTGCCGACAGGGGTAGACCCCTCCACTTT,TRBV2,TRBD1,TRBJ1-6,NA
CASSPRTGDNTEAFF,TGTGCCAGCAGCCCCCGGACAGGGGATAACACTGAAGCTTTCTTT,TRBV7-6,TRBD1,TRBJ1-1,NA
CASSLGIGETQYF,TGCGCCAGCAGCTTGGGAATAGGGGAGACCCAGTACTTC,TRBV5-1,NA,TRBJ2-5,NA
CASSEAEGYTEAFF,TGTGCCAGCAGTGAGGCCGAGGGATACACTGAAGCTTTCTTT,TRBV6-1,NA,TRBJ1-1,NA
CSARDRRGRTEAFF,TGCAGTGCTAGAGATCGCAGGGGGCGAACTGAAGCTTTCTTT,TRBV20-1,TRBD1,TRBJ1-1,NA
CASSLLGQTQVGETQYF,TGTGCCAGCAGCTTATTAGGACAAACCCAAGTGGGAGAGACCCAGTACTTC,TRBV11-2,NA,TRBJ2-5,NA
CASSVVSGGAPDTQYF,TGTGCCAGCAGCGTAGTTAGCGGGGGGGCTCCAGATACGCAGTATTTT,TRBV9,TRBD2,TRBJ2-3,NA
CASSLATGGREQYF,TGTGCCAGCAGCTTAGCGACAGGGGGCCGCGAGCAGTACTTC,TRBV7-2,TRBD1,TRBJ2-7,NA
CASSTLGNTGELFF,TGCGCCAGCAGCACGCTGGGGAACACCGGGGAGCTGTTTTTT,TRBV5-1,NA,TRBJ2-2,NA
CAWSPGDYGYTF,TGTGCCTGGAGTCCGGGGGACTATGGCTACACCTTC,TRBV30,NA,TRBJ1-2,NA